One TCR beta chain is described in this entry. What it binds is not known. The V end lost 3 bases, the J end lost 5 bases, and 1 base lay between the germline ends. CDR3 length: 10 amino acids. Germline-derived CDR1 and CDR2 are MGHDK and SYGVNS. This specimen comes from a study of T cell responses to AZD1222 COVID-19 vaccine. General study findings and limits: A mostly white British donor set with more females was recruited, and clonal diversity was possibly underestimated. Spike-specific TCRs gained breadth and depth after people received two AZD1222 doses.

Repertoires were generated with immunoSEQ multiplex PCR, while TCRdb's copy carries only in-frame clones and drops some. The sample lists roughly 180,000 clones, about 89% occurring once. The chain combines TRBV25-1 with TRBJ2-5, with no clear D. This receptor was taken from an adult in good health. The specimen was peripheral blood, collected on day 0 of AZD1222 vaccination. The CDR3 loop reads CASSEETQYF. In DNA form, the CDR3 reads TGTGCCAGCAGTGAGGAGACCCAGTACTTC.